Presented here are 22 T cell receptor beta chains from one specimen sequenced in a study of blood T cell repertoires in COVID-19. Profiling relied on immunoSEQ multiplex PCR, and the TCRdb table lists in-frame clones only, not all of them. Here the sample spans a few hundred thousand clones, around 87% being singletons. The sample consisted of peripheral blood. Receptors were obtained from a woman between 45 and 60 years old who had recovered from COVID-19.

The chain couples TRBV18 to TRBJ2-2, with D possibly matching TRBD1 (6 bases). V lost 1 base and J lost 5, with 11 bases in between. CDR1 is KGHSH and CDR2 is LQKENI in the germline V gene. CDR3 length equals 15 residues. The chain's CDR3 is CASSPHPRGTGELFF. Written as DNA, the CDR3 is TGTGCCAGCTCACCACATCCTAGGGGGACCGGGGAGCTGTTTTTT.

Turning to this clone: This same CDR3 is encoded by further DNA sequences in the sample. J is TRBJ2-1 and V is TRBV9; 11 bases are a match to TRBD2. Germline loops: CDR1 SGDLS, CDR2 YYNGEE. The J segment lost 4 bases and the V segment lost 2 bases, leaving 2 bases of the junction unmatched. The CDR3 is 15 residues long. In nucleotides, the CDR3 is TGTGCCAGCAGCGTGGGGACTAGCGGTTACAATGAGCAGTTCTTC. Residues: CASSVGTSGYNEQFF.

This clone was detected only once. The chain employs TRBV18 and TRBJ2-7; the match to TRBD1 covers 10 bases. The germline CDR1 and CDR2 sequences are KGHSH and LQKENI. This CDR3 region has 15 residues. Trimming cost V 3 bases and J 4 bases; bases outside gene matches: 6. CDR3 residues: CASSPQPDRGYEQYF. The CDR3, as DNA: TGTGCCAGCTCACCGCAACCGGACAGGGGGTACGAGCAGTACTTC.

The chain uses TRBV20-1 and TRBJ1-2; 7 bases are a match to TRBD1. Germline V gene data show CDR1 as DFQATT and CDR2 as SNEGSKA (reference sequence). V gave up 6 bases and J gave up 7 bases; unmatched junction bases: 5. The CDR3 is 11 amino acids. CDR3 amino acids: CSATGSSGYTF. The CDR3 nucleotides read TGCAGTGCGACAGGGTCTAGTGGCTACACCTTC.

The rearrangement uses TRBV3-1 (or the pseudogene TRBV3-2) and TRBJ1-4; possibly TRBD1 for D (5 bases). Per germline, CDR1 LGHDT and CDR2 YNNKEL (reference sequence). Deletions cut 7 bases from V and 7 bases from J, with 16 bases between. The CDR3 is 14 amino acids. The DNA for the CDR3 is TGTGCCAGCACCCCTATGGCCGGGGGTGAAAAACTGTTTTTT. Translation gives CASTPMAGGEKLFF.

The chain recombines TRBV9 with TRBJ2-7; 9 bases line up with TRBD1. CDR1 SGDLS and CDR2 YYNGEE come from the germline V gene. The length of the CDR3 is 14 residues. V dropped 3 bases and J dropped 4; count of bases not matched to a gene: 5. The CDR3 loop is CASSEGTGSYEQYF. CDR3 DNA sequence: TGTGCCAGCAGCGAGGGGACAGGGTCTTACGAGCAGTACTTC.

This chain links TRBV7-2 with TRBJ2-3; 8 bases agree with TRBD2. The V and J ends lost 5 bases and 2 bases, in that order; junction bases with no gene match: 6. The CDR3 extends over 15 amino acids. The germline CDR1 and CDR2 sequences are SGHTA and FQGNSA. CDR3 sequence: CASSPGGAHTDTQYF. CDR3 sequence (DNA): TGTGCCAGCAGCCCCGGGGGGGCCCACACAGATACGCAGTATTTT.

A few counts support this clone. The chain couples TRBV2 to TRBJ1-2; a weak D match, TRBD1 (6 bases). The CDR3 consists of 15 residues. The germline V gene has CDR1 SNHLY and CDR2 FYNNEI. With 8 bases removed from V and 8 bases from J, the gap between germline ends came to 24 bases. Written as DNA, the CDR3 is TGTGCCAGCGGGGAACTACAGGGATTGTCGCAGGGCTACACCTTC. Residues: CASGELQGLSQGYTF.

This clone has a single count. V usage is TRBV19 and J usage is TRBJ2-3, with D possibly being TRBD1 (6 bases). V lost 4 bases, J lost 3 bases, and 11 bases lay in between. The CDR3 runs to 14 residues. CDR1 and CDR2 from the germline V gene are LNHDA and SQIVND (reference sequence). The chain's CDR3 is CASSKKGETDTQYF. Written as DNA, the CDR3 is TGTGCCAGTAGTAAGAAGGGGGAGACAGATACGCAGTATTTT.

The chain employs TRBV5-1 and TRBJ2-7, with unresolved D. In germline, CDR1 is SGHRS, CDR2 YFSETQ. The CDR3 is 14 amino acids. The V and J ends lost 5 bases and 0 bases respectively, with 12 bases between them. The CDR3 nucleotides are TGCGCCAGCAGGCTTGGCTGGAGCTCCTACGAGCAGTACTTC. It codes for CASRLGWSSYEQYF.

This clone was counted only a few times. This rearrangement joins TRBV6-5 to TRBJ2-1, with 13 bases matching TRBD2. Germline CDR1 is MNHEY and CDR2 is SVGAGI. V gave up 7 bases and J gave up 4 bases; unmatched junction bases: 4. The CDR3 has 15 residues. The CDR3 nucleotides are TGTGCCAGCACCGAACTAGCGGGGGGGTACAATGAGCAGTTCTTC. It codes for CASTELAGGYNEQFF.

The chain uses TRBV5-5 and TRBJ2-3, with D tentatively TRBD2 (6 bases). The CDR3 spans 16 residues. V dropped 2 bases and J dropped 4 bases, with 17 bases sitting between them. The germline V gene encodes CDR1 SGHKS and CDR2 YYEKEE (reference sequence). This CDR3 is CASSLQFGGAADTQYF. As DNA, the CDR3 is TGTGCCAGCAGCTTACAGTTCGGGGGTGCAGCAGATACGCAGTATTTT.

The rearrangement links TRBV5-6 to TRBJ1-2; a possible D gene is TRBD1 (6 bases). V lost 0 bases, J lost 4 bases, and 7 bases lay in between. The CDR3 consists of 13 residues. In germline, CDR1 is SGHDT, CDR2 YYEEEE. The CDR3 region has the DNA TGTGCCAGCAGCTTGGCACAGGGCTATGGCTACACCTTC. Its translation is CASSLAQGYGYTF.

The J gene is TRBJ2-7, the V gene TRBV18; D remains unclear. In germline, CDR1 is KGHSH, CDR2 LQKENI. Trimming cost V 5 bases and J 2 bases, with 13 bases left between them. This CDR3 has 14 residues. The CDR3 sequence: CASSASARTYEQYF. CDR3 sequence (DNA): TGTGCCAGCTCAGCCAGCGCAAGAACCTACGAGCAGTACTTC.

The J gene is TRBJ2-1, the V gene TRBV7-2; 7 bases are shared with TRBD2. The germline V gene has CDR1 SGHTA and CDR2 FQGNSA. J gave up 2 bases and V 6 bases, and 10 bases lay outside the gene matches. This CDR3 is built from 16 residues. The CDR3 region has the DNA TGTGCCAGCAGTCAAACTAGCGTCCCACCCTACAATGAGCAGTTCTTC. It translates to CASSQTSVPPYNEQFF.

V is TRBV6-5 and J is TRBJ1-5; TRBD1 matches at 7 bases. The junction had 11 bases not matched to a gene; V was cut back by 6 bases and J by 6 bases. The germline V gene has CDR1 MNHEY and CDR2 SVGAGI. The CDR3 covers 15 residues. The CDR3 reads CASRGTGARIQPQHF. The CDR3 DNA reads TGTGCCAGCAGAGGAACAGGGGCGAGAATTCAGCCCCAGCATTTT.

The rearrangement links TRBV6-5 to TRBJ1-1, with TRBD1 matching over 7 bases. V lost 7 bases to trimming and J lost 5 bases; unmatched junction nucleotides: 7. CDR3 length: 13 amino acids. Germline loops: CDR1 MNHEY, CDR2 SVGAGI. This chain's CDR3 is CASTQGGLTEAFF. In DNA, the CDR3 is TGTGCCAGCACCCAGGGGGGTTTAACTGAAGCTTTCTTT.

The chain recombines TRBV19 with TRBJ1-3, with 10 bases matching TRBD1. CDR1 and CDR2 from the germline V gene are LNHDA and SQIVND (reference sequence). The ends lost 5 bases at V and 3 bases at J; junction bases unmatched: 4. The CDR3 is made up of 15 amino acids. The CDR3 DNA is TGTGCCAGTAGTCGCGGACAGGGGGGTGGAAACACCATATATTTT. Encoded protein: CASSRGQGGGNTIYF.

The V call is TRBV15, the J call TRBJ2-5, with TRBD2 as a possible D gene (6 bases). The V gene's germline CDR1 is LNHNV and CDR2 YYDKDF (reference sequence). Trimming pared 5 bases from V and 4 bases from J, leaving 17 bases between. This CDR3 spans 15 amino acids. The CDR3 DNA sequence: TGTGCCACCAGCGGGACTCTGGAGGCTACAGAGACCCAGTACTTC. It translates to CATSGTLEATETQYF.

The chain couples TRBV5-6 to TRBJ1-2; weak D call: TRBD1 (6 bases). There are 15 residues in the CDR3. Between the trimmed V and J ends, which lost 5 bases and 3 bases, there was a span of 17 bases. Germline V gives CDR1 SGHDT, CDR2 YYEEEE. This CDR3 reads CASRHRTAPYYGYTF. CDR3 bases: TGTGCCAGCAGACATCGGACAGCTCCTTACTATGGCTACACCTTC.

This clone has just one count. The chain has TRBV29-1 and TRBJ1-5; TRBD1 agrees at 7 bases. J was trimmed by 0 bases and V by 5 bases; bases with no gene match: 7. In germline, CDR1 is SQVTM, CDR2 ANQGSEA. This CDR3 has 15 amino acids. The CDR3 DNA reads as TGCAGCGTTCCGGACAGGACCTATAGCAATCAGCCCCAGCATTTT. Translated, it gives CSVPDRTYSNQPQHF.

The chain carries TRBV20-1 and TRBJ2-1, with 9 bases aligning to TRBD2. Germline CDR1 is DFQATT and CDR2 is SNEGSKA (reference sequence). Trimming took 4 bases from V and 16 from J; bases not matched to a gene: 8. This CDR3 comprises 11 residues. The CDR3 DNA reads TGCAGTGCTAAACCGGGACTAGCTTACTTCTTC. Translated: CSAKPGLAYFF.